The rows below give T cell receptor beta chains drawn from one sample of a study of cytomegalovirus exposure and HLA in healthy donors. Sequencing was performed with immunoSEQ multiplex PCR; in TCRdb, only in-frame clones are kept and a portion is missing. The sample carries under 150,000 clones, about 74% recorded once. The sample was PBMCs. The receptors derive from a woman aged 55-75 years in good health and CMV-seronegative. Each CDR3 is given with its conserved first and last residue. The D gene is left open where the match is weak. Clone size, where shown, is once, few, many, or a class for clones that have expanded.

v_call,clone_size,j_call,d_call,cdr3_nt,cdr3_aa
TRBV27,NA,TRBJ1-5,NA,TGTGCCAGCAGTCCCCGAGTCGCGCGATCGGGACAGCCCCAGCATTTT,CASSPRVARSGQPQHF
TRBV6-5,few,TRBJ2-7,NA,TGTGCCAGCGCGAAGGGGTCCTACGAGCAGTACTTC,CASAKGSYEQYF
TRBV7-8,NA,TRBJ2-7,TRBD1,TGTGCCAGCAGCTTACCCAGGACAGGGCACGAGCAGTACTTC,CASSLPRTGHEQYF
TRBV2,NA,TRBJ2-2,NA,TGTGCCAGCAGTGTAAGGGGTGGGAACACCGGGGAGCTGTTTTTT,CASSVRGGNTGELFF
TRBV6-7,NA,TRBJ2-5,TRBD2,TGTGCCAGCAGTTTTCTTCTAGCGGAAACGCTCACTGAAGCGGGCCTAAAAGAGACCCAGTACTTC,CASSFLLAETLTEAGLKETQYF
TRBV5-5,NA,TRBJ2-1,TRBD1,TGTGCCAGCAGCCTATGGACAGGGAGCTCCTACAATGAGCAGTTCTTC,CASSLWTGSSYNEQFF
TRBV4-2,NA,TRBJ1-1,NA,TGTGCCAGCAGCGAAGTTACAGGGAGTAACACTGAAGCTTTCTTT,CASSEVTGSNTEAFF
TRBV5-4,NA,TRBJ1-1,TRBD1,TGTGCCAGCAGCTTGAGTGGGCAGGGGGGGAACACTGAAGCTTTCTTT,CASSLSGQGGNTEAFF
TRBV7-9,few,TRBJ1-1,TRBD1,TGTGCCAGCAGCCCGCGACAGGGAGCTGAAGCTTTCTTT,CASSPRQGAEAFF
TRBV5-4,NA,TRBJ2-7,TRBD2,TGTGCCAGCAGCTTTAGCGGGAGGGCAGGCGAGCAGTACTTC,CASSFSGRAGEQYF
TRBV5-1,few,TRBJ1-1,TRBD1,TGCGCCAGCAGCTTAGGGACAGGGGTGGGCACTGAAGCTTTCTTT,CASSLGTGVGTEAFF
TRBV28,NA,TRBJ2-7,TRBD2,TGTGCCAGCAGTGTGACTAGCGGGGCGGTCTACGAGCAGTACTTC,CASSVTSGAVYEQYF
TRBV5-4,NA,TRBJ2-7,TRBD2,TGTGCCAGCAGCCGTGGGACTAGCGGTTTCTACGAGCAGTACTTC,CASSRGTSGFYEQYF
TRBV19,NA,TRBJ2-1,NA,TGTGCCAGTAGCGGGGGTCTGGTATACAATGAGCAGTTCTTC,CASSGGLVYNEQFF
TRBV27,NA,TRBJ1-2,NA,TGTGCCAGCAGTTTCTCTGATCGGTACGGGCAGGGTAGCCTTTTTAACTATGGCTACACCTTC,CASSFSDRYGQGSLFNYGYTF
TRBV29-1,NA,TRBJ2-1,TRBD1,TGCAGCCTCGTCTCATCAGGGGGTGCCAATGAGCAGTTCTTC,CSLVSSGGANEQFF